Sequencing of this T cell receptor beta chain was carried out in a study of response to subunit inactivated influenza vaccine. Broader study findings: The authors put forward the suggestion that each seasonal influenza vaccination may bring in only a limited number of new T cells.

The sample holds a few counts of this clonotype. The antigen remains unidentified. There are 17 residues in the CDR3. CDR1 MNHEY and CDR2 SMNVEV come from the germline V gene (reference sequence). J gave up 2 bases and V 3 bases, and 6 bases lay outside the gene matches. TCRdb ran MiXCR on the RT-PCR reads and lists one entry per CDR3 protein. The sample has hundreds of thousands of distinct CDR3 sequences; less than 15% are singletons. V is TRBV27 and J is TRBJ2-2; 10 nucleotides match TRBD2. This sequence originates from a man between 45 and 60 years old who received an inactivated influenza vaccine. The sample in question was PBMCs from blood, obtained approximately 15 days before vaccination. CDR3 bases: TGTGCCAGCAGTTTGCTAGCGGGAGTACTCAACACCGGGGAGCTGTTTTTT. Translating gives CASSLLAGVLNTGELFF.